The 28 T cell receptor beta chains below were found in one sample sequenced in a study of cytomegalovirus exposure and HLA in healthy donors. The study ran its PCR with 60 Vbeta and 13 Jbeta primers. This table comes from immunoSEQ multiplex PCR, and its TCRdb copy is limited to in-frame clones, with some not included. This sample carries about 110,000 clones, about three quarters of them seen once, and the ten largest clones take around 3%. The sample comprised PBMCs. These receptors were obtained from a woman between 55 and 75 years old in good health and CMV-seropositive.

The chain combines TRBV14 with TRBJ2-5; 7 positions agree with TRBD2. In germline, CDR1 is SGHDN, CDR2 FVKESK. V gave up 2 bases and J gave up 3 bases; unmatched junction bases: 21. The CDR3 loop spans 20 amino acids. CDR3 bases: TGTGCCAGCAGCCAAATGCTAGCGGAGCCGTACACAACCCCCGAAGAGACCCAGTACTTC. Its translation: CASSQMLAEPYTTPEETQYF.

This chain joins TRBV9 and TRBJ2-1, with 9 nucleotides matching TRBD2. CDR3 length: 18 residues. Germline V lookup: CDR1 SGDLS, CDR2 YYNGEE. The ends lost 1 base at V and 6 bases at J; junction bases unmatched: 14. CDR3 coding DNA: TGTGCCAGCAGCGTACTTGAGTTTTGGGGCGGGAGGGGCAATGAGCAGTTCTTC. The encoded protein is CASSVLEFWGGRGNEQFF.

The genes are TRBV9 and TRBJ1-1; 8 nucleotides align to TRBD1. Germline V gene lookup returns CDR1 SGDLS and CDR2 YYNGEE. The CDR3 covers 15 residues. The V and J ends lost 4 bases and 3 bases, in that order; junction bases with no gene match: 8. For the CDR3, the DNA is TGTGCCAGCAGCACATCCGGGACAGGTTACACTGAAGCTTTCTTT. Protein: CASSTSGTGYTEAFF. The full variable domain, with the rest looked up from reference TRBV9 and TRBJ1-1, is DSGVTQTPKHLITATGQRVTLRCSPRSGDLSVYWYQQSLDQGLQFLIQYYNGEERAKGNILERFSAQQFPDLHSELNLSSLELGDSALYFCASSTSGTGYTEAFFGQGTRLTVV.

In this sample, this clone turned up a few times. This chain uses TRBV18 with TRBJ1-1, with TRBD1 as a possible D gene (5 bases). V lost 3 bases and J 5 bases, leaving 16 bases between the germline ends. The CDR3 totals 15 residues. CDR1 is KGHSH, CDR2 LQKENI, per germline. This CDR3 is CASSPPGPGRTEAFF. The CDR3 DNA sequence: TGTGCCAGCTCACCGCCCGGGCCAGGGAGGACTGAAGCTTTCTTT.

The V and J genes are TRBV6-1 and TRBJ1-1; TRBD1 matches at 7 bases. Trimming cost V 2 bases and J 1 base; bases outside gene matches: 7. Germline V gene data show CDR1 as MNHNS and CDR2 as SASEGT. CDR3 size: 16 residues. In DNA, the CDR3 is TGTGCCAGCAGTGAATACAGGGGTGAGGGGAACACTGAAGCTTTCTTT. This sequence encodes CASSEYRGEGNTEAFF.

The genes are TRBV2 and TRBJ1-1; 8 bases line up with TRBD1. Germline V CDR1 and CDR2: SNHLY, FYNNEI. Losses at the gene ends were 8 bases for V and 0 bases for J; bases not matched to a gene: 2. The CDR3 extends over 13 amino acids. CDR3 amino acids: CASGGQVNTEAFF. CDR3 bases: TGTGCCAGCGGGGGACAGGTGAACACTGAAGCTTTCTTT.

This clone showed up just once. The V and J genes are TRBV28 and TRBJ1-5, with 10 bases lining up with TRBD1. Germline V gives CDR1 MDHEN, CDR2 SYDVKM. With 8 bases clipped from V and 1 base from J, the junction kept 11 bases outside the gene matches. The length of the CDR3 is 17 residues. The CDR3 nucleotides read TGTGCCAGCGAAGCGACAGGGGGCGCCCTCAGCAATCAGCCCCAGCATTTT. Its protein is CASEATGGALSNQPQHF.

The V gene is TRBV7-9, the J gene TRBJ1-4; D may be TRBD1 (6 bases). V was trimmed by 5 bases and J by 6 bases, leaving 19 bases between them. This CDR3 spans 16 amino acids. Germline assignment: CDR1 SEHNR and CDR2 FQNEAQ (reference sequence). The CDR3 region is CASSRRWGGQDEKLFF. The CDR3, as DNA: TGTGCCAGCAGCCGCCGATGGGGGGGGCAGGATGAAAAACTGTTTTTT.

This clone was detected only a few times. V is TRBV6-1 and J is TRBJ2-1, with D perhaps matching TRBD2 (6 bases). Germline CDR1 is MNHNS and CDR2 is SASEGT. The CDR3 totals 15 residues. Trimming removed 2 bases from V and 4 bases from J, with 12 bases in between. In nucleotides, the CDR3 is TGTGCCAGCAGTGAATTGGAGCGGGTGTACAATGAGCAGTTCTTC. Translation: CASSELERVYNEQFF.

This sequence joins TRBV27 and TRBJ1-1; D uncertain. The length of the CDR3 is 17 residues. V was cut by 3 bases and J by 1 base, with 18 bases left in between. The germline V gene encodes CDR1 MNHEY and CDR2 SMNVEV (reference sequence). The CDR3 sequence is CASSFRFGRRANTEAFF. The CDR3 coding sequence is TGTGCCAGCAGTTTTAGGTTCGGGAGGAGGGCGAACACTGAAGCTTTCTTT.

This chain uses TRBV11-2 with TRBJ1-1; D gene ambiguous. The germline V and J ends were trimmed by 0 bases and 6 bases, with 14 bases remaining between them. Germline CDR1 and CDR2: SGHAT and FQNNGV. This CDR3 spans 15 amino acids. CDR3 sequence reads: CASSLDNGIYAEAFF. CDR3 in DNA: TGTGCCAGCAGCTTAGATAACGGGATTTACGCTGAAGCTTTCTTT.

This rearrangement joins TRBV11-2 to TRBJ2-1; D gene uncertain. This CDR3 is 15 amino acids long. Germline loops: CDR1 SGHAT, CDR2 FQNNGV. Trimming shortened V by 6 bases and J by 7 bases, and 19 bases separated the two germline ends. As DNA, the CDR3 is TGTGCCAGCAGTAAGAGGAGAGCCTTTAGTAATGAGCAGTTCTTC. This encodes CASSKRRAFSNEQFF.

Concerning this clone: Other DNA sequences within the sample encode an identical CDR3. The V and J genes are TRBV19 and TRBJ2-7, with D perhaps matching TRBD2 (6 bases). V dropped 5 bases and J dropped 2 bases, with 10 bases sitting between them. Germline CDR1 is LNHDA and CDR2 is SQIVND (reference sequence). The CDR3 sequence is 13 residues long. The CDR3 reads CASSSAGPYEQYF. The CDR3 DNA sequence: TGTGCCAGTAGTTCGGCGGGGCCCTACGAGCAGTACTTC.

The rearrangement links TRBV18 to TRBJ1-1; D is ambiguous. The CDR3 sequence is 14 residues long. Germline V gene sequence: CDR1 KGHSH, CDR2 LQKENI. The ends were cut back, 6 bases at V and 7 bases at J, with 18 bases in the middle. CDR3 in amino acids: CASSPGLTGDEAFF. CDR3 DNA: TGTGCCAGCTCCCCAGGTCTGACCGGAGATGAAGCTTTCTTT.

This clone turned up a few times. The genes are TRBV7-8 and TRBJ2-7; TRBD2 aligns across 13 bases. Germline V lookup: CDR1 SGHVS, CDR2 FQNEAQ. This CDR3 region has 15 residues. The junction had 6 bases not matched to a gene; V was cut back by 9 bases and J by 1 base. Here the CDR3 DNA reads TGTGCCAGGGCCGGGACTAGCGGGACATCCTACGAGCAGTACTTC. It yields the protein CARAGTSGTSYEQYF.

This clone has a handful of counts. The V call is TRBV4-1, the J call TRBJ2-7; 9 bases map to TRBD1. CDR1 and CDR2 from the germline V gene are MGHRA and YSYEKL. The CDR3 is 15 residues long. Losses at the gene ends were 2 bases for V and 2 bases for J; bases not matched to a gene: 4. The CDR3 loop reads CASSQRTGDAYEQYF. Here the CDR3 DNA reads TGCGCCAGCAGCCAAAGGACAGGGGATGCCTACGAGCAGTACTTC.

The V call is TRBV13, the J call TRBJ2-1; a weak D match, TRBD2 (6 bases). The length of the CDR3 is 17 residues. Germline CDR1 and CDR2: PRHDT and FYEKMQ (reference sequence). The V and J ends lost 1 base and 1 base respectively, with 14 bases between them. The CDR3 protein is CASSLVMAGISYNEQFF. The DNA for the CDR3 is TGTGCCAGCAGCTTAGTTATGGCGGGAATATCCTACAATGAGCAGTTCTTC. Complete variable domain (other parts from reference TRBV13 and TRBJ2-1): AAGVIQSPRHLIKEKRETATLKCYPIPRHDTVYWYQQGPGQDPQFLISFYEKMQSDKGSIPDRFSAQQFSDYHSELNMSSLELGDSALYFCASSLVMAGISYNEQFFGPGTRLTVL.

This chain uses TRBV7-2 with TRBJ2-2, with D possibly being TRBD2 (6 bases). CDR3 length equals 14 residues. The germline V and J ends were trimmed by 6 bases and 3 bases, with 11 bases remaining between them. Germline V gene lookup returns CDR1 SGHTA and CDR2 FQGNSA. CDR3 nucleotide sequence: TGTGCCAGCAGTTCGGCGGGACACACCGGGGAGCTGTTTTTT. It is translated as CASSSAGHTGELFF.

J is TRBJ2-5 and V is TRBV5-4; D perhaps matches TRBD1 (6 bases). The length of the CDR3 is 15 residues. Germline V gene lookup returns CDR1 SGHNT and CDR2 YYREEE (reference sequence). Trimming shortened V by 0 bases and J by 6 bases, and 15 bases separated the two germline ends. The CDR3 protein is CASSLGTEGVKTQYF. The CDR3 DNA reads TGTGCCAGCAGCTTGGGGACAGAGGGGGTGAAGACCCAGTACTTC.

This clone was observed a few times. The CDR3 bases are TGTGCCAGCAGTGAAGGCGGGATGACAGATACGCAGTATTTT. It encodes CASSEGGMTDTQYF. The rearrangement links TRBV6-4 to TRBJ2-3; a possible D gene is TRBD2 (6 bases). Per germline, CDR1 MRHNA and CDR2 SNTAGT. This CDR3 has 14 residues. V was shortened by 3 bases and J by 3 bases, with 10 bases between the two germline ends.

This chain links TRBV9 with TRBJ2-7; TRBD2 might be the D (5 bases). The germline V gene encodes CDR1 SGDLS and CDR2 YYNGEE. V was clipped by 0 bases and J by 3 bases, with 13 bases between them. The CDR3 is 15 amino acids. The CDR3 DNA is TGTGCCAGCAGCGTAGGTCTAGCCTCTGGCTACGAGCAGTACTTC. Translated: CASSVGLASGYEQYF.

This clone was counted only a few times. This chain links TRBV28 with TRBJ2-7, with a weak D call TRBD2 (5 bases). From germline, CDR1 is MDHEN and CDR2 SYDVKM. This CDR3 contains 14 residues. V was clipped by 5 bases and J by 2 bases, with 13 bases between them. CDR3 sequence: CASSPLADPYEQYF. For the CDR3, the DNA is TGTGCCAGCAGTCCTCTAGCAGACCCCTACGAGCAGTACTTC.

The V call is TRBV29-1, the J call TRBJ1-2; D gene unclear. The CDR3 has 13 amino acids. The germline V gene has CDR1 SQVTM and CDR2 ANQGSEA. Trimming cost V 4 bases and J 4 bases, with 13 bases left between them. DNA for the CDR3: TGCAGCGTTGCGTCTCGTTACACCTATGGCTACACCTTC. It is translated as CSVASRYTYGYTF.

The genes are TRBV28 and TRBJ1-2, with 8 bases that match TRBD1. The CDR3 covers 13 residues. Germline-derived CDR1 and CDR2 are MDHEN and SYDVKM. V trimming: 2 bases; J trimming: 7 bases; junction bases outside the gene matches: 3. CDR3 region: CASSLGDRGGYTF. CDR3 nucleotides: TGTGCCAGCAGTTTAGGAGACAGGGGTGGCTACACCTTC.

This sequence joins TRBV29-1 and TRBJ1-1, with D perhaps TRBD1 (6 bases). Trimming removed 3 bases at V and 5 bases at J, with 13 bases between. Per germline, CDR1 SQVTM and CDR2 ANQGSEA. The CDR3 consists of 13 residues. The CDR3 loop reads CSVDPKQGTEAFF. The CDR3 DNA sequence: TGCAGCGTTGACCCTAAGCAGGGGACTGAAGCTTTCTTT.

Here the CDR3 reads CASSLEGVDDEQYF. DNA of the CDR3: TGTGCCAGCAGCTTAGAAGGGGTGGACGACGAGCAGTACTTC. This rearrangement joins TRBV7-9 to TRBJ2-5; D might be TRBD1 (5 bases). The last part of the DNA fits TRBJ2-7 better; the J call may be wrong. The CDR3 is 14 residues long. Per the germline V gene, CDR1 is SEHNR and CDR2 is FQNEAQ (reference sequence).

The genes are TRBV25-1 and TRBJ2-2; 7 bases match TRBD1. The junction had 10 bases not matched to a gene; V was cut back by 5 bases and J by 1 base. CDR1 is MGHDK, CDR2 SYGVNS, per germline. The CDR3 is 17 residues long. The CDR3 nucleotides are TGTGCCAGCAGTCCACCCTCTAGGGACAGGAACACCGGGGAGCTGTTTTTT. Protein sequence: CASSPPSRDRNTGELFF.

Worth noting for this clone: Compared with germline, one end of the junction differs, possibly owing to a read error. The chain couples TRBV11-2 to TRBJ1-5, with TRBD1 matching over 7 bases. This CDR3 comprises 14 residues. Germline V CDR1 and CDR2: SGHAT, FQNNGV. CDR3: CASSVDRGNQPQHF. CDR3 in DNA: TGTGCCAGCAGCGTAGACAGGGGCAATCAGCCCCAGCATTTT.